Sequencing of this TCR beta chain was carried out in a study of shared clonotypes between healthy human individuals. Overall study findings and caveats: Naive subsets usually exceeded memory subsets in estimated richness. Clonotypes which were not shared had lower generation probabilities than clonotypes that all four donors shared. Only blood was sampled; tissue repertoires likely differ.

Regarding this clone: Its target is unknown.

Terminally differentiated effector memory CD45RA+ cells were excluded from the naive CD8 cells, which were CD45RO-negative and positively selected for CCR7. Authors' analysis steps: In the immunoSEQ data, sequences were junction-only and lacked quality scores, so filtering differed. TCRdb's table, derived via immunoSEQ multiplex PCR, lists solely in-frame clones and lacks some. V and J calls plus clone size are reproduced from that table; the DNA served to infer D and trimming. The table has nearly 2 million clones, roughly 94% seen once. The J segment lost 3 bases and the V segment lost 3 bases, leaving 7 bases of the junction unmatched. CDR3 length: 15 amino acids. The germline V gene has CDR1 MNHEY and CDR2 SMNVEV (reference sequence).

Sequenced sample: naive CD8+ T cells sorted from blood. This clonotype originated in a man younger than 30 in good health. The chain links TRBV27 to TRBJ1-1; 7 bases map to TRBD1. For the CDR3, the DNA is TGTGCCAGCAGTTTCTCACGGGACAGAGACACTGAAGCTTTCTTT. Its protein product is CASSFSRDRDTEAFF.